A single sample gave rise to the 31 T cell receptor beta chains below, sequenced in a study of blood T cell repertoires in COVID-19 (dated by TCRdb to about 2020). Receptor amplification or capture employed the immunoSEQ multiplex PCR assay. The source is immuneACCESS, and TCRdb retained only in-frame sequences with V and J called. Part of the clones is not carried over; for the studies checked, unresolved V genes explain less than half of this, and the remainder is unexplained. Across this sample there are about 95,000 clones, with approximately 80% seen only once. The top ten clonotypes cover 24% of the sample. Material: peripheral blood. These receptors were obtained from a human donor in a cohort sampled during active COVID-19.

The DNA of the CDR3 is TGCAGCGGGACGACAGGGGACGGCTACACCTTC. It codes for CSGTTGDGYTF. The chain couples TRBV29-1 to TRBJ1-2; 8 bases are shared with TRBD1. The CDR3 consists of 11 residues. Germline lookup yields CDR1 SQVTM and CDR2 ANQGSEA. V dropped 7 bases and J dropped 8; count of bases not matched to a gene: 6.

The chain uses TRBV7-9 and TRBJ2-3; 9 bases fit TRBD1. Looked up from germline, CDR1 is SEHNR and CDR2 is FQNEAQ (reference sequence). The CDR3 sequence is 14 residues long. J gave up 4 bases and V 10 bases, and 9 bases lay outside the gene matches. CDR3 DNA: TGTGCCACGCCCCGGGGACAGGGTCCAGATACGCAGTATTTT. It codes for CATPRGQGPDTQYF.

The chain combines TRBV28 with TRBJ1-6; D gene uncertain. There are 21 residues in the CDR3. V was cut by 5 bases and J by 0 bases, with 26 bases left in between. Per germline, CDR1 MDHEN and CDR2 SYDVKM. The CDR3 sequence is CASSRALEISTSSSYNSPLHF. In DNA form, the CDR3 reads TGTGCCAGCAGTCGCGCGCTGGAGATTTCCACGTCGAGCTCCTATAATTCACCCCTCCACTTT.

This chain uses TRBV3-1 (or the pseudogene TRBV3-2) with TRBJ1-4; tentative D call: TRBD1 (6 bases). The V end lost 0 bases, the J end lost 8 bases, and 10 bases lay between the germline ends. This CDR3 has 14 residues. The germline CDR1 and CDR2 sequences are LGHDT and YNNKEL (reference sequence). In nucleotides, the CDR3 is TGTGCCAGCAGCCAAGATGGAAGGGGGGAAAAACTGTTTTTT. Protein sequence: CASSQDGRGEKLFF.

V gene TRBV19 combines with J gene TRBJ1-1; TRBD1 matches 7 bases. The CDR3 contains 14 residues. V lost 4 bases, J lost 2 bases, and 4 bases stayed unmatched. Germline V gene sequence: CDR1 LNHDA, CDR2 SQIVND (reference sequence). CDR3 residues: CASSTRQGNTEAFF. CDR3 in DNA: TGTGCCAGTAGTACACGACAGGGAAACACTGAAGCTTTCTTT.

The V and J genes are TRBV7-2 and TRBJ2-4; D is perhaps TRBD2 (6 bases). CDR3 length: 17 amino acids. Deletions cut 0 bases from V and 3 bases from J, with 15 bases between. Germline CDR1 and CDR2: SGHTA and FQGNSA. In DNA, the CDR3 is TGTGCCAGCAGCTTAGCAGGGATAGTCGGGGGCAAAAACATTCAGTACTTC. Amino acids: CASSLAGIVGGKNIQYF.

The chain carries TRBV2 and TRBJ1-2; 9 bases match TRBD1. This CDR3 is 13 amino acids long. CDR1 and CDR2 from the germline V gene are SNHLY and FYNNEI. Unmatched junction bases numbered 9, after V lost 8 bases and J lost 8 bases. The CDR3 loop reads CASLGQGFFGYTF. Here the CDR3 DNA reads TGTGCCAGCCTTGGACAGGGGTTTTTCGGCTACACCTTC. The entire variable domain, with the rest obtained from reference TRBV2 and TRBJ1-2, is as follows: EPEVTQTPSHQVTQMGQEVILRCVPISNHLYFYWYRQILGQKVEFLVSFYNNEISEKSEIFDDQFSVERPDGSNFTLKIRSTKLEDSAMYFCASLGQGFFGYTFGSGTRLTVV.

Relative to its sample, this clone is large. This rearrangement joins TRBV6-4 to TRBJ2-1; 9 positions match TRBD2. J was trimmed by 7 bases and V by 6 bases; bases with no gene match: 10. The CDR3 has 15 residues. The germline CDR1 and CDR2 sequences are MRHNA and SNTAGT. The CDR3, as DNA: TGTGCCAGCAGATCACTAGCGGGCGAAATGAATGAGCAGTTCTTC. This sequence encodes CASRSLAGEMNEQFF.

CDR3 sequence: CASSLGGQPISPLHF. The CDR3 DNA sequence: TGTGCCAGCAGTTTAGGGGGACAGCCAATTTCACCCCTCCACTTT. The chain couples TRBV28 to TRBJ1-6; 7 bases line up with TRBD1. Germline CDR1 MDHEN, CDR2 SYDVKM. Trimming removed 2 bases from V and 9 bases from J; junction bases left unmatched: 7. The CDR3 covers 15 residues.

The chain carries TRBV18 and TRBJ1-2, with unresolved D. Between the trimmed V and J ends, which lost 6 bases and 5 bases, there was a span of 13 bases. Germline V lookup: CDR1 KGHSH, CDR2 LQKENI. The CDR3 spans 13 residues. The CDR3 DNA reads TGTGCCAGCTCTCCAGAGGCACAATATGGCTACACCTTC. This translates into CASSPEAQYGYTF.

The V gene is TRBV18, the J gene TRBJ1-1; D remains ambiguous. Germline V gene data show CDR1 as KGHSH and CDR2 as LQKENI. CDR3 length equals 15 residues. Trimming shortened V by 1 base and J by 0 bases, and 9 bases separated the two germline ends. As DNA, the CDR3 is TGTGCCAGCTCACCACGAGGGTCCATGAACACTGAAGCTTTCTTT. Translating it yields CASSPRGSMNTEAFF.

In DNA, the CDR3 is TGTGCCAGCAGCCAAGCCTGGACAGGTACACAAGGCTACACCTTC. It yields the protein CASSQAWTGTQGYTF. The genes are TRBV3-1 (or the pseudogene TRBV3-2) and TRBJ1-2; 7 positions agree with TRBD1. The length of the CDR3 is 15 residues. CDR1 and CDR2 from the germline V gene are LGHDT and YNNKEL (reference sequence). The ends lost 1 base at V and 8 bases at J; junction bases unmatched: 10.

This clone was observed a few times. This sequence joins TRBV19 and TRBJ2-3; D perhaps matches TRBD1 (6 bases). The germline V gene has CDR1 LNHDA and CDR2 SQIVND (reference sequence). Trimming pared 5 bases from V and 2 bases from J, leaving 14 bases between. The CDR3 totals 15 residues. The CDR3 loop is CASSSPTGFTDTQYF. The DNA for the CDR3 is TGTGCCAGTAGTTCCCCCACAGGGTTCACAGATACGCAGTATTTT.

The CDR3 DNA sequence: TGTGCCAGCAGCTTACAGGGTCCTCAGCCCCAGCATTTT. Protein sequence: CASSLQGPQPQHF. V gene TRBV5-8 combines with J gene TRBJ1-5; D is possibly TRBD1 (6 bases). Trimming cost V 2 bases and J 6 bases, with 9 bases left between them. Germline CDR1 and CDR2: SGHTS and YDEGEE. This CDR3 region has 13 residues.

This clone was seen a few times. The genes are TRBV27 and TRBJ2-7; 9 bases align to TRBD2. The CDR3 is made up of 15 amino acids. CDR1 and CDR2 (germline): MNHEY, SMNVEV (reference sequence). Germline trimming cut 4 bases from V and 6 bases from J; bases unmatched to any gene: 10. CDR3 in DNA: TGTGCCAGCAGTTCCAGGGTAGCGGGAGTTTCCGAGCAGTACTTC. The encoded protein is CASSSRVAGVSEQYF.

A single count supports this clone. The chain links TRBV7-9 to TRBJ1-5; 11 bases align to TRBD1. This CDR3 spans 15 amino acids. V lost 5 bases to trimming and J lost 7 bases; unmatched junction nucleotides: 7. Germline loops: CDR1 SEHNR, CDR2 FQNEAQ (reference sequence). CDR3 in DNA: TGTGCCAGCAGCAGGACAGGGGGCGGGCGACAGCCCCAGCATTTT. Its protein is CASSRTGGGRQPQHF. Based on the CDR3 plus reference TRBV7-9 and TRBJ1-5, the full variable domain is DTGVSQNPRHKITKRGQNVTFRCDPISEHNRLYWYRQTLGQGPEFLTYFQNEAQLEKSRLLSDRFSAERPKGSFSTLEIQRTEQGDSAMYLCASSRTGGGRQPQHFGDGTRLSIL.

This chain links TRBV11-2 with TRBJ2-1, with 10 bases identical to TRBD2. CDR3 length equals 16 residues. V dropped 2 bases and J dropped 10; count of bases not matched to a gene: 11. CDR1 is SGHAT, CDR2 FQNNGV, per germline. CDR3 loop: CASSLFASGSLGEQFF. The CDR3 DNA follows: TGTGCCAGCAGCTTATTCGCTAGCGGGAGCTTAGGGGAGCAGTTCTTC.

This clone was seen more than once but under ten times. The chain is built from TRBV6-5 and TRBJ2-7; 7 bases map to TRBD2. The CDR3 contains 14 residues. The germline gives CDR1 MNHEY, CDR2 SVGAGI. V dropped 10 bases and J dropped 5; count of bases not matched to a gene: 14. DNA for the CDR3: TGTGCCACTAAGATAAGCGGGAATTCCCACGAGCAGTACTTC. It translates to CATKISGNSHEQYF.

The gene calls are TRBV27 and TRBJ1-3; a weak D match, TRBD1 (5 bases). Trimming left V 6 bases short and J 0 bases short, with 12 bases between. The CDR3 has 15 amino acids. Germline CDR1 and CDR2: MNHEY and SMNVEV (reference sequence). CDR3 region: CASSFTGSSGNTIYF. CDR3 sequence (DNA): TGTGCCAGCAGCTTTACAGGCTCCTCTGGAAACACCATATATTTT.

This clone was counted once. The chain combines TRBV5-1 with TRBJ1-1, with TRBD1 matching over 8 bases. V was pared by 6 bases and J by 5 bases, with 3 bases of the junction left unmatched. Per the germline V gene, CDR1 is SGHRS and CDR2 is YFSETQ. The CDR3 spans 12 residues. The CDR3 spells CASIGQGTEAFF. The DNA for the CDR3 is TGCGCCAGCATCGGACAGGGAACTGAAGCTTTCTTT.

The chain joins TRBV19 to TRBJ1-2, with 9 nucleotides matching TRBD1. The J segment lost 5 bases and the V segment lost 7 bases, leaving 17 bases of the junction unmatched. The CDR3 is 17 residues long. Germline-derived CDR1 and CDR2 are LNHDA and SQIVND (reference sequence). The CDR3 region is CASTPDPRDRAFYGYTF. The DNA for the CDR3 is TGTGCCAGTACCCCAGACCCCCGGGACAGGGCCTTTTATGGCTACACCTTC.

This clone has only one observation. The chain has TRBV11-2 and TRBJ1-2, with unresolved D. CDR1 SGHAT and CDR2 FQNNGV come from the germline V gene. The CDR3 extends over 14 amino acids. V was pared by 4 bases and J by 4 bases, with 13 bases between. CDR3 in amino acids: CASSSLTSTYGYTF. The CDR3 coding sequence is TGTGCCAGCAGCTCCCTGACAAGCACCTATGGCTACACCTTC.

V and J are TRBV19 and TRBJ1-2; D call uncertain. The V gene's germline CDR1 is LNHDA and CDR2 SQIVND (reference sequence). The V end was cut by 0 bases, the J end by 4 bases, with 6 bases between. This CDR3 is 13 amino acids long. CDR3 DNA: TGTGCCAGTAGTATAGAGGCCAGCTATGGCTACACCTTC. It yields the protein CASSIEASYGYTF. The variable domain in full, completed from reference TRBV19 and TRBJ1-2, reads DGGITQSPKYLFRKEGQNVTLSCEQNLNHDAMYWYRQDPGQGLRLIYYSQIVNDFQKGDIAEGYSVSREKKESFPLTVTSAQKNPTAFYLCASSIEASYGYTFGSGTRLTVV.

The chain carries TRBV9 and TRBJ1-3, with D unresolved. Trimming cost V 0 bases and J 0 bases, with 13 bases left between them. The CDR3 loop spans 17 amino acids. CDR1 is SGDLS, CDR2 YYNGEE, per germline. The CDR3: CASSVATSTYSGNTIYF. CDR3 bases: TGTGCCAGCAGCGTAGCTACTAGTACCTACTCTGGAAACACCATATATTTT.

The rearrangement links TRBV5-1 to TRBJ1-2; the match to TRBD1 covers 8 bases. V dropped 4 bases and J dropped 2; count of bases not matched to a gene: 4. CDR1 is SGHRS, CDR2 YFSETQ, per germline. This CDR3 region has 14 residues. The CDR3 here is CASSAGGANYGYTF. CDR3 nucleotides: TGCGCCAGCAGCGCAGGGGGCGCAAACTATGGCTACACCTTC.

The J gene is TRBJ2-3, the V gene TRBV19, with 8 bases that match TRBD1. Per germline, CDR1 LNHDA and CDR2 SQIVND (reference sequence). V dropped 6 bases and J dropped 4; count of bases not matched to a gene: 6. The CDR3 extends over 14 amino acids. CDR3 in amino acids: CASRSDRVSDTQYF. CDR3 DNA: TGTGCCAGTAGATCGGACAGGGTGTCAGATACGCAGTATTTT.

This rearrangement joins TRBV18 to TRBJ2-3, with a possible D match to TRBD1 (6 bases). Germline CDR1 is KGHSH and CDR2 is LQKENI. The CDR3 is 17 residues long. V shed 3 bases and J shed 2 bases, with 18 bases lying between them. In nucleotides, the CDR3 is TGTGCCAGCTCACCGCGCGGACAGTCCCCCGCCACAGATACGCAGTATTTT. Translated, it gives CASSPRGQSPATDTQYF.

This chain connects TRBV19 to TRBJ1-1; tentative D call: TRBD1 (6 bases). Trimming took off 6 bases at V and 1 base at J, with 18 bases between the two ends. The CDR3 covers 16 residues. Germline values: CDR1 LNHDA, CDR2 SQIVND (reference sequence). The CDR3: CASRSPPGTPNTEAFF. CDR3 in DNA: TGTGCCAGTAGGTCGCCCCCCGGGACACCGAACACTGAAGCTTTCTTT.

The gene calls are TRBV6-6 and TRBJ1-5; D call uncertain. The CDR3 has 12 residues. Germline V lookup: CDR1 MNHNY, CDR2 SVGAGI (reference sequence). Trimming cost V 10 bases and J 4 bases, with 11 bases left between them. In nucleotides, the CDR3 is TGTGCCACGCGGGCAGTTAATCAGCCCCAGCATTTT. The encoded protein is CATRAVNQPQHF.

This clone came up once. V usage is TRBV6-5 and J usage is TRBJ1-2, with D possibly being TRBD1 (5 bases). Per the germline V gene, CDR1 is MNHEY and CDR2 is SVGAGI. The CDR3 runs to 13 residues. V lost 6 bases and J lost 8, with 16 bases in between. CDR3 coding DNA: TGTGCCAGCAGGGTCGGACATGAATTAGGCTACACCTTC. Translated: CASRVGHELGYTF.

CDR3: CATSDPAGGSLGELFF. Here the CDR3 DNA reads TGTGCCACCAGTGACCCAGCGGGAGGCTCTCTCGGGGAGCTGTTTTTT. The genes are TRBV24-1 and TRBJ2-2, with 9 bases fitting TRBD2. The CDR3 covers 16 residues. The V and J ends lost 4 bases and 7 bases, in that order; junction bases with no gene match: 9. Germline V gene lookup returns CDR1 KGHDR and CDR2 SFDVKD.